One sample yielded the 28 T cell receptor beta chains listed below, sequenced in a study of HIV-infected children after antiretroviral therapy interruption. The TCR library was built from RNA with a 3' RACE protocol and unique molecular identifiers. Each CDR3 protein is one row after TCRdb ran MiXCR on the 3' RACE reads. The sample carries about 15,000 distinct CDR3 sequences, around 3.2% recorded once. Treatment reported: PENTA 11 planned treatment interruption arm or continuous ART arm. The sample consisted of CD45RA+ CD4+ T cells from PBMCs, taken from a donor given antiretroviral therapy, either interrupted or continuous. The subset was: naive CD4+ CD45RA+ CD45RO- T cells. These receptors all come from a child aged 2-17 years with HIV.

Many counts were recorded for this clonotype. This chain links TRBV19 with TRBJ1-5; weak D call: TRBD1 (5 bases). The germline V and J ends were trimmed by 6 bases and 6 bases, with 18 bases remaining between them. CDR3 length: 15 residues. Germline-derived CDR1 and CDR2 are LNHDA and SQIVND (reference sequence). CDR3 in amino acids: CASSLGPPLGQPQHF. CDR3 DNA sequence: TGTGCCAGTAGCCTGGGACCGCCACTCGGTCAGCCCCAGCATTTT.

This clonotype has ten or more counts. The DNA of the CDR3 is TGTGCCAGCAGTTTAAGGGGACAGCTTGAAGCTTTCTTT. Translated: CASSLRGQLEAFF. This sequence joins TRBV12-3 or TRBV12-4 and TRBJ1-1; 7 nucleotides align to TRBD1. The V and J ends lost 2 bases and 7 bases, in that order; junction bases with no gene match: 4. CDR3 length: 13 amino acids.

This clonotype was observed a few times. The chain uses TRBV10-3 and TRBJ2-3; D perhaps matches TRBD2 (5 bases). Per the germline V gene, CDR1 is ENHRY and CDR2 is SYGVKD. CDR3 size: 16 residues. V was cut by 3 bases and J by 0 bases, with 13 bases left in between. The CDR3 spells CAISDIGESSTDTQYF. The CDR3 coding sequence is TGTGCCATCAGTGATATCGGGGAATCTAGCACAGATACGCAGTATTTT.

This clonotype was seen ten or more times. V is TRBV18 and J is TRBJ1-3, with a weak D call TRBD1 (5 bases). The V gene lost 4 bases and the J gene lost 3 bases, with 13 bases spanning the gap. This CDR3 region has 15 residues. CDR1 KGHSH and CDR2 LQKENI come from the germline V gene. The CDR3 DNA reads TGTGCCAGCTCACGAGCGGGGACGGATGGAAACACCATATATTTT. Its translation: CASSRAGTDGNTIYF.

The table lists this clonotype with many counts. This chain connects TRBV6-2 or TRBV6-3 to TRBJ1-6; D gene unclear. Germline loops: CDR1 MNHEY, CDR2 SVGEGT. V was pared by 6 bases and J by 0 bases, with 15 bases between. The CDR3 sequence is 17 residues long. CDR3 amino acids: CASSHSDRSSYNSPLHF. DNA for the CDR3: TGTGCCAGCAGCCACTCGGACCGAAGCTCCTATAATTCACCCCTCCACTTT.

This clonotype was counted ten times or more. This chain joins TRBV29-1 and TRBJ1-1; D is perhaps TRBD1 (6 bases). CDR3 size: 14 residues. Per germline, CDR1 SQVTM and CDR2 ANQGSEA. V lost 2 bases and J 5 bases, leaving 15 bases between the germline ends. The DNA of the CDR3 is TGCAGCGTTGAAAGGGCGGGGGCGACAACTGAAGCTTTCTTT. Protein sequence: CSVERAGATTEAFF.

There are many counts of this clonotype. The chain joins TRBV19 to TRBJ1-4; tentatively, D is TRBD1 (6 bases). V shed 3 bases and J shed 2 bases, with 7 bases lying between them. Germline CDR1 reads LNHDA; CDR2 reads SQIVND (reference sequence). The CDR3 loop spans 14 amino acids. The CDR3 spells CASSMRGTNEKLFF. The DNA of the CDR3 is TGTGCCAGTAGTATGAGGGGGACTAATGAAAAACTGTTTTTT.

The V gene is TRBV20-1, the J gene TRBJ2-3, with D unresolved. Germline values: CDR1 DFQATT, CDR2 SNEGSKA (reference sequence). The CDR3 has 12 residues. Trimming cost V 0 bases and J 2 bases, with 3 bases left between them. The CDR3 DNA follows: TGCAGTGCTAGAGATCTCACAGATACGCAGTATTTT. Protein: CSARDLTDTQYF.

This clonotype was found many times. This chain uses TRBV5-1 with TRBJ2-1; D not certain. The CDR3 contains 16 residues. Trimming cost V 3 bases and J 0 bases, with 13 bases left between them. The V gene's germline CDR1 is SGHRS and CDR2 YFSETQ. CDR3 region: CASSSTRSSSYNEQFF. The DNA for the CDR3 is TGCGCCAGCAGCTCAACCAGGTCCAGCTCCTACAATGAGCAGTTCTTC.

This clonotype has a count of ten or more. The CDR3 reads CASSLKTPARPQHF. CDR3 coding DNA: TGTGCCAGTAGTCTAAAAACTCCAGCGAGGCCCCAGCATTTT. V and J are TRBV19 and TRBJ1-5, with D unclear. V gave up 5 bases and J gave up 9 bases, with 17 bases separating them. CDR1 is LNHDA and CDR2 is SQIVND in the germline V gene (reference sequence). The CDR3 sequence is 14 residues long.

This clonotype came up many times. The V gene is TRBV20-1, the J gene TRBJ2-1; 9 positions agree with TRBD2. With 3 bases clipped from V and 3 bases from J, the junction kept 3 bases outside the gene matches. Per germline, CDR1 DFQATT and CDR2 SNEGSKA (reference sequence). The CDR3 is 14 residues long. The CDR3 is CSARSTSGYNEQFF. Here the CDR3 DNA reads TGCAGTGCTAGGTCGACTAGCGGCTACAATGAGCAGTTCTTC.

This clonotype was seen at least ten times. The rearrangement links TRBV5-4 to TRBJ2-7; a possible D gene is TRBD1 (6 bases). Germline CDR1 and CDR2: SGHNT and YYREEE (reference sequence). Trimming took 3 bases from V and 4 from J, leaving 14 bases between them. The CDR3 is 14 amino acids. The CDR3 sequence is CASSSQTGEYEQYF. CDR3 coding DNA: TGTGCCAGCAGCTCACAGACAGGAGAGTACGAGCAGTACTTC.

The V gene is TRBV7-9, the J gene TRBJ2-1; D might be TRBD1 (6 bases). This CDR3 is 11 amino acids long. Trimming left V 3 bases short and J 10 bases short, with 7 bases between. The germline V gene has CDR1 SEHNR and CDR2 FQNEAQ (reference sequence). This CDR3 reads CASSLGAEQFF. The CDR3 bases are TGTGCCAGCAGCTTGGGGGCCGAGCAGTTCTTC.

The chain combines TRBV11-2 with TRBJ1-4; a weak D match, TRBD1 (6 bases). The ends were cut back, 4 bases at V and 6 bases at J, with 12 bases in the middle. The length of the CDR3 is 14 residues. Germline V gives CDR1 SGHAT, CDR2 FQNNGV. CDR3 sequence reads: CASSYPGADEKLFF. The CDR3, as DNA: TGTGCCAGCAGCTACCCAGGGGCGGATGAAAAACTGTTTTTT.

This clonotype was seen more than once but under ten times. This chain uses TRBV7-2 with TRBJ2-1; D is undetermined. This CDR3 is built from 13 residues. Germline V gene lookup returns CDR1 SGHTA and CDR2 FQGNSA. Trimming took 3 bases from V and 3 from J, leaving 6 bases between them. CDR3: CASSLGSYNEQFF. The CDR3 DNA reads as TGTGCCAGCAGCTTGGGCAGCTACAATGAGCAGTTCTTC.

This clonotype has at least ten counts. The chain uses TRBV7-9 and TRBJ2-1, with 7 bases that match TRBD1. The CDR3 is made up of 14 amino acids. The ends lost 3 bases at V and 5 bases at J; junction bases unmatched: 4. The V gene's germline CDR1 is SEHNR and CDR2 FQNEAQ (reference sequence). The CDR3 DNA is TGTGCCAGCAGCTTGGGACAGTTTAACAATGAGCAGTTCTTC. Encoded protein: CASSLGQFNNEQFF.

This clonotype was seen repeatedly, ten times or more. V and J are TRBV28 and TRBJ1-2; the D gene is possibly TRBD1 (6 bases). The germline gives CDR1 MDHEN, CDR2 SYDVKM. The V end was cut by 5 bases, the J end by 1 base, with 14 bases between. The CDR3 totals 15 residues. The CDR3 spells CASSPGQFFNYGYTF. The CDR3 coding sequence is TGTGCCAGCAGTCCAGGACAGTTCTTTAACTATGGCTACACCTTC.

The gene calls are TRBV20-1 and TRBJ2-7; D is uncertain. From germline, CDR1 is DFQATT and CDR2 SNEGSKA (reference sequence). This CDR3 is built from 14 residues. V gave up 5 bases and J gave up 2 bases, with 16 bases separating them. The CDR3 region has the DNA TGCAGTGCTCCACCAGATCACGTGACCTACGAGCAGTACTTC. It translates to CSAPPDHVTYEQYF.

The rearrangement links TRBV12-3 or TRBV12-4 to TRBJ1-6, with 7 bases that match TRBD1. Trimming took 6 bases from V and 7 from J; bases not matched to a gene: 9. CDR3 size: 15 residues. The CDR3 sequence: CASRGQLSFNSPLHF. CDR3 DNA sequence: TGTGCCAGCAGGGGACAGTTGAGTTTCAATTCACCCCTCCACTTT.

The sample holds many counts of this clonotype. A read error may account for a junction end that differs from germline. The V and J genes are TRBV29-1 and TRBJ2-5; no reliable D call. CDR1 and CDR2 (germline): SQVTM, ANQGSEA. CDR3 length equals 14 residues. DNA of the CDR3: TGTGGTGCTAGGGATGACAATAACCAAGACACCCAGTACTTT. This sequence encodes CGARDDNNQDTQYF.

This clonotype came up many times. The V gene is TRBV12-3 or TRBV12-4, the J gene TRBJ2-3; 9 bases map to TRBD2. Unmatched junction bases numbered 7, after V lost 6 bases and J lost 0 bases. CDR3 length: 16 amino acids. The CDR3 protein is CASRRAGGLSTDTQYF. The CDR3 nucleotides read TGTGCCAGCAGGCGAGCGGGGGGACTTAGCACAGATACGCAGTATTTT.

This clonotype occurred many times. The chain couples TRBV20-1 to TRBJ1-1; D is unclear. The length of the CDR3 is 11 residues. V lost 6 bases and J 11 bases, leaving 16 bases between the germline ends. Per germline, CDR1 DFQATT and CDR2 SNEGSKA (reference sequence). The CDR3 reads CSARRDFRAFF. The CDR3 nucleotides are TGCAGTGCCAGGAGGGATTTCAGGGCTTTCTTT.

This clonotype occurred many times. The chain carries TRBV6-6 and TRBJ1-6; D is uncertain. Trimming left V 5 bases short and J 0 bases short, with 11 bases between. This CDR3 comprises 16 residues. Germline V gene lookup returns CDR1 MNHNY and CDR2 SVGAGI (reference sequence). CDR3 amino acids: CASSARTSSYNSPLHF. The DNA for the CDR3 is TGTGCCAGCAGTGCCCGGACGAGCTCCTATAATTCACCCCTCCACTTT.

This chain connects TRBV4-1 to TRBJ2-2; 7 bases line up with TRBD1. Germline-derived CDR1 and CDR2 are MGHRA and YSYEKL. CDR3 length: 14 amino acids. V dropped 8 bases and J dropped 3; count of bases not matched to a gene: 6. CDR3 nucleotides: TGCGCCAGCCAGGGGGACAGTTACACCGGGGAGCTGTTTTTT. It encodes CASQGDSYTGELFF.

This clonotype was found many times. The V gene is TRBV7-3, the J gene TRBJ1-1, with 8 bases aligning to TRBD1. J was trimmed by 2 bases and V by 4 bases; bases with no gene match: 6. The CDR3 length is 15 residues. Per the germline V gene, CDR1 is SGHTA and CDR2 is FQGTGA. The CDR3 sequence: CASSSQTGVNTEAFF. In DNA, the CDR3 is TGTGCCAGCAGCTCTCAGACAGGGGTAAACACTGAAGCTTTCTTT.

The rearrangement joins TRBV10-3 to TRBJ2-4; 7 bases are a match to TRBD1. The CDR3 has 14 residues. With V trimmed by 4 bases and J by 3 bases, 3 bases remained unmatched. Germline V CDR1 and CDR2: ENHRY, SYGVKD. Here the CDR3 reads CAISGQGVKNIQYF. The CDR3 DNA follows: TGTGCCATCAGTGGACAGGGTGTCAAAAACATTCAGTACTTC.

This clonotype was observed a handful of times. This chain connects TRBV10-1 to TRBJ1-5, with 8 bases identical to TRBD1. The V gene end was trimmed by 8 bases and the J gene end by 5 bases; junction bases not matched to a gene: 14. The CDR3 totals 16 residues. Per the germline V gene, CDR1 is WNHNN and CDR2 is SYGVQD (reference sequence). In DNA, the CDR3 is TGCGCCAGCGGGGGGTCGGACAGGGAACACGATCAGCCCCAGCATTTT. This encodes CASGGSDREHDQPQHF.

This clonotype was counted ten times or more. The chain recombines TRBV6-2 or TRBV6-3 with TRBJ2-7, with 9 bases identical to TRBD2. The germline V gene has CDR1 MNHEY and CDR2 SVGEGT. The V and J ends lost 7 bases and 4 bases, in that order; junction bases with no gene match: 11. The CDR3 has 15 residues. This CDR3 reads CASIPRGLAGYEQYF. The CDR3, as DNA: TGTGCCAGCATCCCCCGGGGACTAGCAGGTTACGAGCAGTACTTC.